These T cell receptor beta chains were read from a single sample in a study of cytomegalovirus exposure and HLA in healthy donors. Here immunoSEQ multiplex PCR was the method, and the copy in TCRdb shows in-frame clones only, minus some. Found here are 150,000 or so clones, almost 85% of them singletons; the top ten hold roughly 10%. What was sequenced was PBMCs. The source of these receptors is a young man in good health and CMV-seropositive. Each CDR3 is given with its conserved first and last residue. D genes are given only for firm matches. Not every row has a clone size; where given, it reads once, few, many or a size class.

TRBV9,.,TRBJ1-4,.,CASSAGTTATNEKLFF,TGTGCCAGCAGCGCCGGGACAACCGCAACTAATGAAAAACTGTTTTTT
TRBV7-9,TRBD2,TRBJ2-3,once,CASSLKGGRPSSTDTQYF,TGTGCCAGCAGCTTAAAAGGCGGGAGGCCTTCTAGCACAGATACGCAGTATTTT
TRBV11-2,.,TRBJ1-2,few,CASSLNQGWGGYTF,TGTGCCAGCAGCTTAAACCAGGGGTGGGGTGGCTACACCTTC
TRBV19,.,TRBJ1-3,few,CASSIRTSGNTIYF,TGTGCCAGTAGTATTCGGACATCCGGAAACACCATATATTTT
TRBV18,TRBD1,TRBJ1-4,.,CASSSKDRDNEKLFF,TGTGCCAGCTCATCGAAGGACAGGGATAATGAAAAACTGTTTTTT
TRBV6-1,.,TRBJ1-5,.,CASSENTGLQQPQHF,TGTGCCAGCAGTGAGAATACAGGGTTACAGCAGCCCCAGCATTTT
TRBV30,.,TRBJ2-5,.,CAWRTYQGPETQYF,TGTGCCTGGAGGACGTATCAGGGGCCCGAGACCCAGTACTTC
TRBV2,TRBD1,TRBJ1-4,.,CASSVLATGNEKLFF,TGTGCCAGCAGCGTCTTGGCGACAGGGAATGAAAAACTGTTTTTT
TRBV7-8,.,TRBJ2-5,.,CASILEAPRGGETQYF,TGTGCCAGCATCCTAGAGGCTCCAAGAGGGGGAGAGACCCAGTACTTC
TRBV7-6,.,TRBJ1-3,.,CASSPDPGSGNTIYF,TGTGCCAGCAGCCCAGACCCGGGATCTGGAAACACCATATATTTT
TRBV30,TRBD1,TRBJ1-3,.,CAWSQGASGNTIYF,TGTGCCTGGAGTCAGGGGGCTAGTGGAAACACCATATATTTT
TRBV28,TRBD2,TRBJ2-1,.,CASSSPGSGAYNEQFF,TGTGCCAGCAGTTCCCCGGGGAGCGGGGCCTACAATGAGCAGTTCTTC
TRBV28,TRBD1,TRBJ2-7,.,CASITGGSYEQYF,TGTGCCAGTATTACAGGGGGCTCCTACGAGCAGTACTTC
TRBV7-6,.,TRBJ1-5,few,CASSLEPRTASLYSNQPQHF,TGTGCCAGCAGCTTAGAGCCCAGGACAGCGAGCCTTTATAGCAATCAGCCCCAGCATTTT
TRBV11-2,.,TRBJ2-7,.,CASSLSGHTYEQYF,TGTGCCAGCAGCTTGTCGGGACACACCTACGAGCAGTACTTC
TRBV18,TRBD1,TRBJ1-1,.,CASSQAGGVTWGTEAFF,TGTGCCAGCTCACAGGCAGGGGGCGTTACCTGGGGAACTGAAGCTTTCTTT
TRBV11-2,.,TRBJ2-2,.,CASSLWAQGGSLNTGELFF,TGTGCCAGCAGCTTATGGGCCCAGGGGGGAAGCCTGAACACCGGGGAGCTGTTTTTT
TRBV7-2,TRBD1,TRBJ1-2,.,CASSLGGTGEYGYTF,TGTGCCAGCAGCTTGGGTGGGACAGGGGAATATGGCTACACCTTC
TRBV30,.,TRBJ2-7,.,CAWRPWERYEQYF,TGTGCCTGGCGGCCCTGGGAGCGCTACGAGCAGTACTTC
TRBV7-2,.,TRBJ1-2,.,CASSLAFTAYYGYTF,TGTGCCAGCAGCTTAGCTTTTACAGCTTACTATGGCTACACCTTC
TRBV15,TRBD1,TRBJ2-2,.,CATSIRRGLDTGELFF,TGTGCCACCAGCATCCGCAGGGGGCTAGACACCGGGGAGCTGTTTTTT
TRBV2,TRBD2,TRBJ2-7,.,CASSEGAGGEQYF,TGTGCCAGCAGTGAAGGGGCGGGAGGCGAGCAGTACTTC
TRBV28,TRBD1,TRBJ1-5,.,CASSLPGQGSNQPQHF,TGTGCCAGCAGTCTACCAGGACAGGGGAGCAATCAGCCCCAGCATTTT
TRBV5-6,.,TRBJ1-6,many,CASSLAGTGNSPLHF,TGTGCCAGCAGCTTGGCGGGTACAGGTAATTCACCCCTCCACTTT
TRBV27,.,TRBJ2-1,.,CASSSRDTYNEQFF,TGTGCCAGCAGTTCCCGGGACACCTACAATGAGCAGTTCTTC
TRBV19,TRBD2,TRBJ2-5,once,CATATVATAGGLETQYF,TGTGCCACCGCAACCGTCGCCACGGCGGGGGGGCTCGAGACCCAGTACTTC
TRBV19,.,TRBJ2-7,.,CASSDRQHSYEQYF,TGTGCCAGTAGTGACCGACAGCACTCCTACGAGCAGTACTTC
TRBV30,TRBD2,TRBJ2-5,.,CAWSINTGGEETQYF,TGTGCCTGGAGTATAAACACTGGGGGGGAGGAGACCCAGTACTTC
TRBV5-1,.,TRBJ1-4,.,CASSSGGINEKLFF,TGCGCCAGCAGCTCCGGGGGGATTAATGAGAAACTGTTTTTT
TRBV6-5,.,TRBJ2-1,.,CASSYSWGETYNEQFF,TGTGCCAGCAGTTACTCGTGGGGGGAAACCTACAATGAGCAGTTCTTC
TRBV13,TRBD2,TRBJ2-3,.,CASSSGLAGRAGGVGVADTQYF,TGTGCCAGCAGCTCGGGACTAGCGGGGCGAGCGGGAGGGGTCGGTGTCGCAGATACGCAGTATTTT
TRBV5-1,TRBD2,TRBJ2-7,.,CASSLRLAGGYSYEQYF,TGCGCCAGCAGCTTAAGACTAGCGGGAGGTTACTCCTACGAGCAGTACTTC
TRBV29-1,TRBD2,TRBJ2-3,.,CSEGLAGTDTQYF,TGCAGCGAAGGACTAGCGGGCACAGATACGCAGTATTTT
TRBV19,.,TRBJ1-1,.,CASSIDLYRGTDTEAFF,TGTGCCAGTAGTATAGATCTATACCGGGGAACGGACACTGAAGCTTTCTTT
TRBV7-3,.,TRBJ2-1,.,CASSRRGGNEQFF,TGTGCCAGCAGCCGAAGGGGGGGCAATGAGCAGTTCTTC
TRBV2,TRBD2,TRBJ2-3,.,CASSRASGGIGADTQYF,TGTGCCAGCAGTCGTGCTAGCGGGGGGATTGGCGCAGATACGCAGTATTTT
TRBV5-6,.,TRBJ2-1,many,CASSSPLSPYNEQFF,TGTGCCAGCAGCTCCCCCCTGTCCCCCTACAATGAGCAGTTCTTC
TRBV11-2,TRBD1,TRBJ2-7,.,CASSLTGGYEQYF,TGTGCCAGCAGCTTGACAGGGGGCTACGAGCAGTACTTC
TRBV5-6,.,TRBJ1-4,once,CASSLRGGTNEKLFF,TGTGCCAGCAGCTTGAGAGGAGGGACTAATGAAAAACTGTTTTTT
TRBV6-5,TRBD2,TRBJ2-5,.,CASSFLAGGLQTQYF,TGTGCCAGCAGTTTTTTAGCGGGGGGGCTGCAGACCCAGTACTTC
TRBV9,.,TRBJ2-2,.,CASSADGAAGELFF,TGTGCCAGCAGCGCGGACGGAGCGGCCGGGGAGCTGTTTTTT
TRBV2,.,TRBJ1-2,.,CASRLQDYGYTF,TGTGCCAGCAGACTTCAAGACTATGGCTACACCTTC
TRBV7-3,.,TRBJ2-7,.,CASSLTGGAHSYEQYF,TGTGCCAGCAGCCTCACCGGAGGGGCTCATTCCTACGAGCAGTACTTC
TRBV4-1,TRBD1,TRBJ1-2,few,CASGGQGVRSFYGYTF,TGCGCCAGCGGGGGGCAGGGGGTTAGGTCGTTCTATGGCTACACCTTC
TRBV28,.,TRBJ2-5,.,CASSLPTLEGGETQYF,TGTGCCAGCAGTTTACCAACTTTGGAAGGGGGAGAGACCCAGTACTTC
TRBV30,TRBD1,TRBJ1-1,.,CAWSVTGVFTEAFF,TGTGCCTGGAGTGTAACAGGGGTATTCACTGAAGCTTTCTTT
TRBV6-6,.,TRBJ1-2,.,CASSYPTGNPLGYTF,TGTGCCAGCAGTTACCCGACAGGAAACCCACTTGGCTACACCTTC
TRBV2,TRBD1,TRBJ1-2,.,CASSEPTGEDLNYGYTF,TGTGCCAGCAGTGAGCCGACAGGGGAGGATCTTAACTATGGCTACACCTTC